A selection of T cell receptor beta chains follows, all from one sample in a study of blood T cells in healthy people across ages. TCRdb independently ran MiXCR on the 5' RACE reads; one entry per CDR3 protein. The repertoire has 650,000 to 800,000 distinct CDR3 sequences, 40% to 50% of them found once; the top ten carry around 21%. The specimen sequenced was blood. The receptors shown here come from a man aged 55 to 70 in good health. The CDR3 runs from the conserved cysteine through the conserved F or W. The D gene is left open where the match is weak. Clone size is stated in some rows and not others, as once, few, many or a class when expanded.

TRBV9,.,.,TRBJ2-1,TGTGCCAGCAGCGTAGAACAGGTGCCCTACAATGAGCAGTTCTTC,CASSVEQVPYNEQFF
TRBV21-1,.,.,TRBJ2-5,TGTGCCAGCAGCAACGGGACAGACCAAGAGACCCAGTACTTC,CASSNGTDQETQYF
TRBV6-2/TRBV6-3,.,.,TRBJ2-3,.,CASSSSTGGSDTQYF
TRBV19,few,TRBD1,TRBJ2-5,TGTGCCAGTTCGACGGGACAGGGGATTAAAGAGACCCAGTACTTC,CASSTGQGIKETQYF
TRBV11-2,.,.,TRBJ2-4,TGTGCCAGCAGCTTAGATCGAGGGGGTAAAGTCAAAAACATTCAGTACTTC,CASSLDRGGKVKNIQYF
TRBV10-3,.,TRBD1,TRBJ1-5,TGTGCCATCAGCGACAGGGGAGGGGACAATCAGCCCCAGCATTTT,CAISDRGGDNQPQHF
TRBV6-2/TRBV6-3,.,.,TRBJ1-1,TGTGCCAGCAGTTACTCGGCGGCCCGCGGAGCCACTGAAGCTTTCTTT,CASSYSAARGATEAFF
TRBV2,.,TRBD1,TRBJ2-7,TGTGCCAGCAGGCAGGGGGCCTCCTACGAGCAGTACTTC,CASRQGASYEQYF
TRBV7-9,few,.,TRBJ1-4,TGTGCCAGCATGCCGGCAAATGAAAAACTGTTTTTT,CASMPANEKLFF
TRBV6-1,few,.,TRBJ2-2,TGTGCCAGCAAGAACACCGGGGAGCTGTTTTTT,CASKNTGELFF
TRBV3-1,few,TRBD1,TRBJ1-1,TGTGCCAGCAGCCCAAGGACAGGGCGTCGCATAGCTTTCTTT,CASSPRTGRRIAFF
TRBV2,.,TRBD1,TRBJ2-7,TGTGCCAGCAGGCCGGGACAGGCCTCCTACAATGAGCAGTACTTC,CASRPGQASYNEQYF
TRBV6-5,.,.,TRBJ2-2,TGTGCCAGCAGTTACTCTGTCAGGAAGGGCACCGGGGAGCTGTTTTTT,CASSYSVRKGTGELFF
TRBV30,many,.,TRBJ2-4,TGTGCCTGGAGTGTACCCGGCCCCCAGAACATTCAGTACTTC,CAWSVPGPQNIQYF
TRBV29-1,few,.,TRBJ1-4,TGCAGCGCGGCTTCCAATGAAAAACTGTTTTTT,CSAASNEKLFF
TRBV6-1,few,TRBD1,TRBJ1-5,TGTGCCAGCAGTGAAGTGAGGGGACAGGGTAGTCGGCCCCAGCATTTT,CASSEVRGQGSRPQHF
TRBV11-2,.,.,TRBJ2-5,TGTGCCAGCAGCTTAGAGGGGACACCCCAGGGAGAGCAGTACTTC,CASSLEGTPQGEQYF
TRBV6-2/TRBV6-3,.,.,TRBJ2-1,TGTGCCAGCAGTTACTACAGGTACAATGAGCAGTTCTTC,CASSYYRYNEQFF
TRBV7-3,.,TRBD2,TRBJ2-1,TGTGCCAGCAGCTTAATGGGACTAGCGGGGAGTAGCTCCTACAATGAGCAGTTCTTC,CASSLMGLAGSSSYNEQFF
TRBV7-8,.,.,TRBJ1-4,TGTGCCAGCAGCCCCCGGACGGACCCAACTAATGAAAAACTGTTTTTT,CASSPRTDPTNEKLFF
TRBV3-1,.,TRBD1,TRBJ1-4,TGTGCCAGCAGCCAAGGATCAGGGGGTGGGGAAAAACTGTTTTTT,CASSQGSGGGEKLFF
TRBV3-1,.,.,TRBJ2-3,TGTGCCAGCAGCCAAGAACGCGCAGATACGCAGTATTTT,CASSQERADTQYF
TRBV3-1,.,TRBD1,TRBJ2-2,TGTGCCAGCAGACGACAGGGGGAGAGCACCGGGGAGCTGTTTTTT,CASRRQGESTGELFF
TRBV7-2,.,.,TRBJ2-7,TGTGCCAGCAGCTTAGCACCCGGGGCGACCAACGAGCAGTACTTC,CASSLAPGATNEQYF
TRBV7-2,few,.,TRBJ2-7,TGTGCCAGCAGCTTAGGGCTTTCCTCTACCGAGCAGTACTTC,CASSLGLSSTEQYF
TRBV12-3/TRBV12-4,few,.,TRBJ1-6,TGTGCCAGCAGTTTTCCGAGCAATAATTCACCCCTCCACTTT,CASSFPSNNSPLHF
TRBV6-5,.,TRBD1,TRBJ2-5,TGTGCCAGCAGCCTTTACCGACAGGGTCGGGAGACCCAGTACTTC,CASSLYRQGRETQYF
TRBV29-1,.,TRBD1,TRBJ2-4,TGCAGCGCCCTAGGGACAGGTTTGAACGGGCAGTACTTC,CSALGTGLNGQYF
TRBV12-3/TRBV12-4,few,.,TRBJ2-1,TGTGCCAGCAGTCGGGGGGACAGCTCCTACAATGAGCGGTTCTTC,CASSRGDSSYNERFF
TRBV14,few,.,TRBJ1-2,TGTGCCAGCAGCCAAGAATTGGTCTATGGCTACACCTTC,CASSQELVYGYTF
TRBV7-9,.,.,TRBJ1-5,TGTGCCAGCAGTACAGGCCTTAATCAGCCCCAGCATTTT,CASSTGLNQPQHF
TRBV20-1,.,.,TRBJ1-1,TGCAGTGCGCGACCGGCGGGCCAATCCCTCACTGAAGCTTTCTTT,CSARPAGQSLTEAFF
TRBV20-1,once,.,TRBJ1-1,TGCAGTGCTAGACCAGTGCTCATGAACACTGAAGCTTTCTTT,CSARPVLMNTEAFF
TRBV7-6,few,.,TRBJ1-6,TGTGCCAGCAGCTTAGGACTTAATTCACCCCTCCACTTT,CASSLGLNSPLHF
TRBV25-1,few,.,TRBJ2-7,TGTGCCAGCAGTAATCTGGGCAACTCCTACGAGCAGTACTTC,CASSNLGNSYEQYF
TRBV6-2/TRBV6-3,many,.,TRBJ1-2,TGTGCCAGTTCCGGACGGGACTTCTATGGCTACACCTTC,CASSGRDFYGYTF
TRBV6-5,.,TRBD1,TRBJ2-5,TGTGCCAGCAACCCCGGGACAGGGGGAGAGACCCAGTACTTC,CASNPGTGGETQYF
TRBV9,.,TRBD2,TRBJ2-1,TGTGCCAGTTCGCAGACTAGCGGGGGACATGAGCAGTTCTTC,CASSQTSGGHEQFF
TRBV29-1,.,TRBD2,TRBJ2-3,TGCAGCGCCAATCAGGCTGGCGGGGGGGCAAATACGCAGTATTTT,CSANQAGGGANTQYF
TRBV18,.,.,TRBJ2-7,TGTGCCAGCTCACCAAGGTGGCTCTTGCGGGGTTCCTACGAGCAGTACTTC,CASSPRWLLRGSYEQYF
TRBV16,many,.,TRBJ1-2,TGTGCCAGCAGCCAGGGTCCCAACTATGGCTACACCTTC,CASSQGPNYGYTF
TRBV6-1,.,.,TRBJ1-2,TGTGCCAGCAGTGAAGTCCCTCCGTCGGGCTACACCTTC,CASSEVPPSGYTF
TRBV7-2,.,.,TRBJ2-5,TGTGCCAGCAGCCGCACCTACCAGCAGTACTTC,CASSRTYQQYF
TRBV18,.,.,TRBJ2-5,TGTGCCAGCGCACCTAAGACGGTAGAGACCCAGTACTTC,CASAPKTVETQYF